These 31 T cell receptor beta chains came from one sample sequenced in a study of neurological immune-mediated disorders. One entry per CDR3 protein results from TCRdb running MiXCR on the 5' RACE reads. In the table there are some 66,000 distinct CDR3 sequences, roughly 4.5% of which are singletons. Input material: PBMCs. Source of these receptors: a man aged 30-40 years with multiple sclerosis.

This clonotype turned up a few times. V is TRBV5-1 and J is TRBJ2-1, with 11 positions matching TRBD1. The CDR3 consists of 15 residues. The junction had 7 bases not matched to a gene; V was cut back by 2 bases and J by 9 bases. The germline gives CDR1 SGHRS, CDR2 YFSETQ. CDR3 residues: CASSFAGQGAGEQFF. CDR3 sequence (DNA): TGCGCCAGCAGCTTTGCCGGACAGGGGGCCGGTGAGCAGTTCTTC.

This clonotype was seen many times. CDR3 DNA: TGCAGTGCTAGAGACAGGGTGAACTATGGCTACACCTTC. Translation gives CSARDRVNYGYTF. V and J are TRBV20-1 and TRBJ1-2, with a tentative D call TRBD1 (5 bases). Per the germline V gene, CDR1 is DFQATT and CDR2 is SNEGSKA (reference sequence). The CDR3 has 13 amino acids. With 0 bases removed from V and 2 bases from J, the gap between germline ends came to 7 bases.

Many counts were recorded for this clonotype. The chain employs TRBV18 and TRBJ2-2; D not resolved. Germline assignment: CDR1 KGHSH and CDR2 LQKENI. This CDR3 is 14 amino acids long. The V end lost 5 bases, the J end lost 3 bases, and 10 bases lay between the germline ends. CDR3: CASSTDSHTGELFF. The CDR3 DNA sequence: TGTGCCAGCTCAACAGATTCTCACACCGGGGAGCTGTTTTTT.

As for this clonotype: This may come from a read error, since a much larger clone is one base off. The CDR3 nucleotides read TGTGCCAGCAGCGAAAGGGAGGAAAAACTGTTTTTT. It codes for CASSEREEKLFF. The gene calls are TRBV2 and TRBJ1-4; no definite D call. The V gene lost 6 bases and the J gene lost 8 bases, with 10 bases spanning the gap. This CDR3 has 12 amino acids. Germline V lookup: CDR1 SNHLY, CDR2 FYNNEI.

In this sample, this clonotype turned up many times. This chain links TRBV4-1 with TRBJ2-3; 9 nucleotides align to TRBD1. CDR3 length equals 14 residues. Germline V CDR1 and CDR2: MGHRA, YSYEKL. The V and J ends lost 4 bases and 4 bases, in that order; junction bases with no gene match: 3. DNA of the CDR3: TGCGCCAGCAGCCCCGGGACAGGGTCAGATACGCAGTATTTT. Translating gives CASSPGTGSDTQYF.

This clonotype has just a few counts. This rearrangement joins TRBV7-9 to TRBJ2-2; D might be TRBD1 (5 bases). V lost 4 bases and J 0 bases, leaving 9 bases between the germline ends. The length of the CDR3 is 15 residues. Looked up from germline, CDR1 is SEHNR and CDR2 is FQNEAQ (reference sequence). The CDR3 spells CASSSRAANTGELFF. The CDR3 DNA is TGTGCCAGCAGCTCCAGGGCAGCGAACACCGGGGAGCTGTTTTTT.

This clonotype was recorded at least ten times. The chain couples TRBV20-1 to TRBJ2-5, with TRBD2 matching over 9 bases. V gave up 5 bases and J gave up 2 bases; unmatched junction bases: 18. The CDR3 sequence is 18 residues long. Germline-derived CDR1 and CDR2 are DFQATT and SNEGSKA (reference sequence). The CDR3 nucleotides are TGCAGTGCTCCCCCGGTTAGCGGGGGACGCAATCCTCAAGAGACCCAGTACTTC. This translates into CSAPPVSGGRNPQETQYF.

The J gene is TRBJ1-1, the V gene TRBV6-6; no reliable D call. There are 12 residues in the CDR3. V was cut by 6 bases and J by 5 bases, with 10 bases left in between. Germline V gives CDR1 MNHNY, CDR2 SVGAGI (reference sequence). CDR3 DNA: TGTGCCAGCAGGAAGGAAGGGACTGAAGCTTTCTTT. Translated: CASRKEGTEAFF.

This clonotype qualifies as medium-sized. The rearrangement uses TRBV20-1 and TRBJ1-6; D is possibly TRBD1 (5 bases). CDR1 and CDR2 from the germline V gene are DFQATT and SNEGSKA (reference sequence). The length of the CDR3 is 14 residues. V lost 2 bases to trimming and J lost 7 bases, with 12 bases between them. The CDR3 nucleotides are TGCAGTGCTAGACCGGCCAGGGAGAATTCACCCCTCCACTTT. The encoded protein is CSARPARENSPLHF.

In regard to this clonotype: A much larger clone sits a single nucleotide away, making a read error possible. The CDR3 loop reads CASSPRRLTNTEAFF. The CDR3 DNA sequence: TGTGCCAGCAGCCCCCGACGGTTGACGAACACTGAAGCTTTCTTT. This chain joins TRBV7-8 and TRBJ1-1; D call uncertain. Trimming took 5 bases from V and 1 from J, leaving 14 bases between them. Germline-derived CDR1 and CDR2 are SGHVS and FQNEAQ. The CDR3 is 15 residues long. Based on the CDR3 plus reference TRBV7-8 and TRBJ1-1, the full variable domain is GAGVSQSPRYKVAKRGQDVALRCDPISGHVSLFWYQQALGQGPEFLTYFQNEAQLDKSGLPSDRFFAERPEGSVSTLKIQRTQQEDSAVYLCASSPRRLTNTEAFFGQGTRLTVV.

The rearrangement joins TRBV18 to TRBJ1-2; TRBD1 matches at 8 bases. The CDR3 is 13 residues long. Germline assignment: CDR1 KGHSH and CDR2 LQKENI. Trimming at V came to 6 bases and at J to 8 bases, leaving 8 bases not matched to a gene. The CDR3 loop reads CASSQDRAGGYTF. Here the CDR3 DNA reads TGTGCCAGCTCCCAGGACAGGGCTGGCGGCTACACCTTC.

The J gene is TRBJ2-4, the V gene TRBV5-1; D is possibly TRBD1 or TRBD2 (5 bases each). Germline V CDR1 and CDR2: SGHRS, YFSETQ. V lost 4 bases to trimming and J lost 0 bases, with 17 bases between them. This CDR3 comprises 17 residues. The CDR3 DNA reads as TGCGCCAGCAGCCCTTCGACCGGGGCCCTAGCCAAAAACATTCAGTACTTC. Translated, it gives CASSPSTGALAKNIQYF. Based on the CDR3 plus reference TRBV5-1 and TRBJ2-4, the full variable domain is KAGVTQTPRYLIKTRGQQVTLSCSPISGHRSVSWYQQTPGQGLQFLFEYFSETQRNKGNFPGRFSGRQFSNSRSEMNVSTLELGDSALYLCASSPSTGALAKNIQYFGAGTRLSVL.

Many counts were recorded for this clonotype. The chain recombines TRBV30 with TRBJ2-5; tentative D call: TRBD1 (5 bases). Germline CDR1 and CDR2: GTSNPN and SVGIG (reference sequence). Trimming shortened V by 0 bases and J by 5 bases, and 10 bases separated the two germline ends. The CDR3 is made up of 13 amino acids. The CDR3 sequence is CAWSVGAPETQYF. CDR3 DNA sequence: TGTGCCTGGAGTGTAGGGGCACCGGAGACCCAGTACTTC. Full variable domain (missing parts from reference TRBV30 and TRBJ2-5): SQTIHQWPATLVQPVGSPLSLECTVEGTSNPNLYWYRQAAGRGLQLLFYSVGIGQISSEVPQNLSASRPQDRQFILSSKKLLLSDSGFYLCAWSVGAPETQYFGPGTRLLVL.

This clonotype occurred many times. J is TRBJ2-1 and V is TRBV7-2; D unclear. Per germline, CDR1 SGHTA and CDR2 FQGNSA. Trimming pared 1 base from V and 9 bases from J, leaving 13 bases between. This CDR3 is 14 amino acids long. Here the CDR3 reads CASSLDAQNGEQFF. The CDR3 coding sequence is TGTGCCAGCAGCTTAGACGCACAGAACGGTGAGCAGTTCTTC.

The rearrangement joins TRBV5-1 to TRBJ1-1; no clear D. The V gene lost 1 base and the J gene lost 11 bases, with 12 bases spanning the gap. CDR1 is SGHRS and CDR2 is YFSETQ in the germline V gene. This CDR3 spans 12 amino acids. The CDR3 region is CASSLNGSPAFF. In nucleotides, the CDR3 is TGCGCCAGCAGCTTGAATGGAAGCCCGGCTTTCTTT.

Ten or more counts support this clonotype. V usage is TRBV4-2 and J usage is TRBJ1-3; 10 bases agree with TRBD1. This CDR3 is 19 amino acids long. CDR1 and CDR2 (germline): LGHNA, YNFKEQ. With V trimmed by 1 base and J by 9 bases, 18 bases remained unmatched. CDR3 loop: CASSQGTTSGTGVLGTIYF. The CDR3 DNA reads as TGTGCCAGCAGCCAAGGGACTACGTCTGGGACAGGGGTTCTGGGCACCATATATTTT.

This clonotype was counted ten times or more. The V and J genes are TRBV7-9 and TRBJ1-1; no firm D call. Germline V CDR1 and CDR2: SEHNR, FQNEAQ (reference sequence). The germline V and J ends were trimmed by 1 base and 8 bases, with 8 bases remaining between them. CDR3 size: 12 residues. CDR3 sequence (DNA): TGTGCCAGCAGCTTAGGAAGAGGGGAAGCTTTCTTT. It specifies CASSLGRGEAFF.

This clonotype was detected ten times or more. The genes are TRBV5-1 and TRBJ1-1; perhaps TRBD1 as D (6 bases). This CDR3 is 15 amino acids long. Deletions cut 5 bases from V and 1 base from J, with 15 bases between. Germline V gives CDR1 SGHRS, CDR2 YFSETQ. DNA of the CDR3: TGCGCCAGCAGAGTGACCGGACAGACGAACACTGAAGCTTTCTTT. Translating gives CASRVTGQTNTEAFF.

This clonotype was detected many times. The junction departs from the called germline gene at one end, perhaps through a read error. The J gene is TRBJ2-7, the V gene TRBV24-1, with D possibly being TRBD1 (6 bases). Germline V gene data show CDR1 as KGHDR and CDR2 as SFDVKD. The CDR3 runs to 13 residues. The DNA of the CDR3 is TGTGCCACCAGTCGCAGGGGCTCCCACGAGCAGTACTTC. It codes for CATSRRGSHEQYF.

This clonotype is a singleton in its sample. A much larger clone differs by one base, so this may be a read error. This chain connects TRBV7-6 to TRBJ1-1; TRBD1 is a possible D gene (6 bases). V lost 7 bases and J 4 bases, leaving 16 bases between the germline ends. The CDR3 length is 14 residues. The germline gives CDR1 SGHVS, CDR2 FNYEAQ. DNA of the CDR3: TGTGCCAGCACCCCCACCGAGGGGGGCACTGAAGCTTTCTTT. Protein: CASTPTEGGTEAFF. Full variable domain (rest looked up from reference TRBV7-6 and TRBJ1-1): GAGVSQSPRYKVTKRGQDVALRCDPISGHVSLYWYRQALGQGPEFLTYFNYEAQQDKSGLPNDRFSAERPEGSISTLTIQRTEQRDSAMYRCASTPTEGGTEAFFGQGTRLTVV.

Many counts were recorded for this clonotype. The chain uses TRBV5-1 and TRBJ1-1; D ambiguous. The V gene's germline CDR1 is SGHRS and CDR2 YFSETQ. This CDR3 spans 13 amino acids. V gave up 7 bases and J gave up 5 bases, with 15 bases separating them. This chain's CDR3 is CASHRTHRTEAFF. The DNA for the CDR3 is TGCGCCAGCCATCGGACGCACCGGACTGAAGCTTTCTTT. The full variable domain, with the rest looked up from reference TRBV5-1 and TRBJ1-1, is KAGVTQTPRYLIKTRGQQVTLSCSPISGHRSVSWYQQTPGQGLQFLFEYFSETQRNKGNFPGRFSGRQFSNSRSEMNVSTLELGDSALYLCASHRTHRTEAFFGQGTRLTVV.

This clonotype was counted at least ten times. The chain is built from TRBV24-1 and TRBJ1-5; 10 bases are a match to TRBD1. Germline CDR1 is KGHDR and CDR2 is SFDVKD. This CDR3 spans 17 amino acids. J lost 1 base, V lost 3 bases, and 5 bases had no gene match. The CDR3 spells CATSDRTGGGSNQPQHF. The DNA for the CDR3 is TGTGCCACCAGTGATCGGACAGGGGGAGGGAGCAATCAGCCCCAGCATTTT.

This clonotype appeared many times. The chain carries TRBV4-2 and TRBJ2-3; 7 bases align to TRBD2. Germline CDR1 and CDR2: LGHNA and YNFKEQ. This CDR3 spans 16 amino acids. V was clipped by 3 bases and J by 7 bases; unmatched bases: 13. The CDR3 sequence: CASSQDGRAGPNTQYF. DNA for the CDR3: TGTGCCAGCAGCCAGGATGGGAGGGCTGGCCCAAATACGCAGTATTTT.

This clonotype was counted at least ten times. The V call is TRBV20-1, the J call TRBJ1-1, with D possibly matching TRBD1 (5 bases). There are 13 residues in the CDR3. CDR1 and CDR2 (germline): DFQATT, SNEGSKA (reference sequence). Between the trimmed V and J ends, which lost 5 bases and 3 bases, there was a span of 13 bases. CDR3 DNA sequence: TGCAGTGCTCCCGCCGGGACCCACACTGAAGCTTTCTTT. It translates to CSAPAGTHTEAFF.

A note on this clonotype: A clone one base away is much larger, so this may be a read error. The gene calls are TRBV20-1 and TRBJ2-3; possibly TRBD2 for D (6 bases). V was pared by 6 bases and J by 5 bases, with 12 bases between. Per germline, CDR1 DFQATT and CDR2 SNEGSKA (reference sequence). The CDR3 totals 12 residues. CDR3 DNA: TGCAGTGCCATCACGGGGGTAGATACGCAGTATTTT. It specifies CSAITGVDTQYF.

This clonotype was counted at least ten times. The rearrangement joins TRBV9 to TRBJ1-1; 7 positions agree with TRBD1. Germline V gene data show CDR1 as SGDLS and CDR2 as YYNGEE. V shed 3 bases, J shed 7 bases, and the junction held 9 bases outside the gene matches. CDR3 length equals 14 residues. The chain's CDR3 is CASSAGVAGGEAFF. The DNA of the CDR3 is TGTGCCAGCAGCGCGGGTGTCGCAGGGGGTGAAGCTTTCTTT.

Ten or more counts support this clonotype. V gene TRBV4-1 combines with J gene TRBJ1-4, with D unclear. The germline gives CDR1 MGHRA, CDR2 YSYEKL. The CDR3 spans 15 residues. V was clipped by 4 bases and J by 4 bases, with 13 bases between them. The CDR3 reads CASSLSYSDNEKLFF. CDR3 nucleotide sequence: TGCGCCAGCAGCCTCTCGTACAGCGATAATGAAAAACTGTTTTTT.

This clonotype has a count of ten or more. The junction departs from the called germline gene at one end, perhaps through a read error. V usage is TRBV5-1 and J usage is TRBJ2-2; no firm D call. This CDR3 spans 13 amino acids. Germline V gene lookup returns CDR1 SGHRS and CDR2 YFSETQ. In nucleotides, the CDR3 is TGCGCCAGCTGCTTGGGTGACACCGGGGAGCTGTTTTTT. It is translated as CASCLGDTGELFF.

This clonotype occurred many times. The rearrangement links TRBV5-1 to TRBJ2-7; possibly TRBD2 for D (6 bases). The germline V gene has CDR1 SGHRS and CDR2 YFSETQ. The ends were cut back, 0 bases at V and 0 bases at J, with 13 bases in the middle. The CDR3 consists of 16 residues. The CDR3 coding sequence is TGCGCCAGCAGCTTGGATCGACGGGGGTTCTCCTACGAGCAGTACTTC. This gives the protein CASSLDRRGFSYEQYF.

Many counts were recorded for this clonotype. The rearrangement uses TRBV20-1 and TRBJ2-5, with D perhaps TRBD2 (5 bases). The CDR3 extends over 14 amino acids. Between the trimmed V and J ends, which lost 4 bases and 3 bases, there was a span of 15 bases. The germline CDR1 and CDR2 sequences are DFQATT and SNEGSKA (reference sequence). CDR3 sequence reads: CSATRLSMEETQYF. The DNA of the CDR3 is TGCAGTGCTACGCGACTATCCATGGAAGAGACCCAGTACTTC.

In its sample, this clonotype was seen many times. This chain connects TRBV20-1 to TRBJ2-7; no clear D gene. Per the germline V gene, CDR1 is DFQATT and CDR2 is SNEGSKA (reference sequence). V was cut by 2 bases and J by 1 base, with 12 bases left in between. This CDR3 is built from 14 residues. The CDR3 bases are TGCAGTGCTAGACAGCCCGTCATATCCTACGAGCAGTACTTC. Its protein is CSARQPVISYEQYF.